This TCR beta chain was observed in a study of shared clonotypes between healthy human individuals. The overall study: Per donor, CD8 memory used one plate, CD8 naive used two, CD4 memory used three and CD4 naive used three. The study, taken as a whole, reports: The study found about 4.6% of naive CD4 clonotypes shared across a few donors.

This table comes from immunoSEQ multiplex PCR, and its TCRdb copy is limited to in-frame clones, with some not included. The sample shows under 1,100,000 clones, under 80% of them seen only once. With regard to this clone: Its antigen is unidentified.

The CDR3 has 13 amino acids. Germline V gives CDR1 KGHSH, CDR2 LQKENI. The ends were cut back, 10 bases at V and 11 bases at J, with 23 bases in the middle. This rearrangement joins TRBV18 to TRBJ1-1; D is perhaps TRBD1 (5 bases). The TCR comes from a man between 18 and 35 years old in good health. The sequenced sample consisted of memory CD4+ T cells sorted from blood. Indicated subset: CD45RA-negative fraction. This CDR3 is CATLFYRGGEAFF. The CDR3, as DNA: TGTGCCACCCTGTTTTATCGGGGCGGGGAGGCTTTCTTT.